These 29 T cell receptor beta chains came from one sample sequenced in a study of cytomegalovirus exposure and HLA in healthy donors. It was with 60 Vbeta and 13 Jbeta primers that the PCR ran. The method was immunoSEQ multiplex PCR; TCRdb's version includes in-frame clones alone and lacks a portion of them. The table lists some 93,000 clones, around a tenth of them singletons. Sequencing was done on a sample of PBMCs. Receptors were obtained from a man in his forties or fifties in good health and CMV-seropositive.

A few counts support this clone. The V and J genes are TRBV6-5 and TRBJ2-1; D perhaps matches TRBD2 (6 bases). From germline, CDR1 is MNHEY and CDR2 SVGAGI. The length of the CDR3 is 13 residues. Trimming removed 6 bases at V and 14 bases at J, with 20 bases between. The CDR3 spells CASSTPGLLGEFF. CDR3 sequence (DNA): TGTGCCAGCAGCACACCGGGACTCCTCGGGGAGTTCTTC.

This clone was counted between two and nine times. V is TRBV4-1 and J is TRBJ1-1; D is possibly TRBD1 (5 bases). The germline CDR1 and CDR2 sequences are MGHRA and YSYEKL. Trimming pared 0 bases from V and 1 base from J, leaving 6 bases between. The CDR3 consists of 14 residues. The DNA of the CDR3 is TGCGCCAGCAGCCAAGACAGGGCGAACACTGAAGCTTTCTTT. Amino acids: CASSQDRANTEAFF.

This clone appeared a few times. The chain joins TRBV11-2 to TRBJ2-7; 10 positions match TRBD2. The CDR3 has 15 residues. CDR1 SGHAT and CDR2 FQNNGV come from the germline V gene. V gave up 3 bases and J gave up 2 bases; unmatched junction bases: 4. The DNA for the CDR3 is TGTGCCAGCAGCTTTCAAGCGGGAGGGACCTACGAGCAGTACTTC. Encoded protein: CASSFQAGGTYEQYF.

CDR3 loop: CASSPREQGYGYTF. CDR3 bases: TGTGCCAGCAGTCCCCGGGAACAGGGCTATGGCTACACCTTC. The V gene is TRBV28, the J gene TRBJ1-2; maybe TRBD1 (6 bases). The CDR3 spans 14 residues. The V end lost 5 bases, the J end lost 4 bases, and 14 bases lay between the germline ends. The germline V gene has CDR1 MDHEN and CDR2 SYDVKM.

There are a few counts of this clone. The genes are TRBV5-1 and TRBJ1-2; 7 bases fit TRBD1. This CDR3 contains 15 residues. Unmatched junction bases numbered 8, after V lost 4 bases and J lost 2 bases. Looked up from germline, CDR1 is SGHRS and CDR2 is YFSETQ. CDR3 DNA: TGCGCCAGCAGCCCGTTGGCGACAGGGAACTATGGCTACACCTTC. This codes for CASSPLATGNYGYTF. Together with reference TRBV5-1 and TRBJ1-2, the CDR3 gives the full variable domain: KAGVTQTPRYLIKTRGQQVTLSCSPISGHRSVSWYQQTPGQGLQFLFEYFSETQRNKGNFPGRFSGRQFSNSRSEMNVSTLELGDSALYLCASSPLATGNYGYTFGSGTRLTVV.

This clone was seen only a few times. The chain uses TRBV6-1 and TRBJ2-7; 7 positions match TRBD1. J gave up 7 bases and V 6 bases, and 9 bases lay outside the gene matches. The V gene's germline CDR1 is MNHNS and CDR2 SASEGT. CDR3 length: 13 amino acids. The CDR3 is CASRLTGVGEQYF. The CDR3, as DNA: TGTGCCAGCAGGCTCACAGGGGTAGGTGAGCAGTACTTC.

The chain employs TRBV12-5 and TRBJ2-3, with 9 bases matching TRBD2. The trim removed 3 bases at V and 0 bases at J, leaving 10 bases unmatched. CDR1 is LGHNT and CDR2 is FRNRAP in the germline V gene. The CDR3 is made up of 18 amino acids. The CDR3 region is CASGLYVAGASSTDTQYF. The CDR3 DNA reads as TGTGCTAGTGGTTTATATGTAGCGGGAGCCTCTAGCACAGATACGCAGTATTTT.

A few counts support this clone. This chain joins TRBV28 and TRBJ1-2; 7 nucleotides match TRBD1. The CDR3 has 14 residues. The V gene's germline CDR1 is MDHEN and CDR2 SYDVKM. Trimming took 5 bases from V and 5 from J; bases not matched to a gene: 8. The CDR3 region is CASSPGQLLYGYTF. Written as DNA, the CDR3 is TGTGCCAGCAGTCCGGGACAGCTACTTTATGGCTACACCTTC.

This clone appeared a few times. The gene calls are TRBV28 and TRBJ2-1, with 9 bases fitting TRBD2. This CDR3 has 17 residues. J was trimmed by 1 base and V by 8 bases; bases with no gene match: 12. Germline CDR1 and CDR2: MDHEN and SYDVKM. The CDR3 DNA follows: TGTGCCAGCGCCTACCCGATTAGCGGGAGTTCCTACAATGAGCAGTTCTTC. This encodes CASAYPISGSSYNEQFF.

This clone was seen more than once but under ten times. The genes are TRBV15 and TRBJ2-7, with 7 positions matching TRBD2. J gave up 0 bases and V 0 bases, and 5 bases lay outside the gene matches. Germline assignment: CDR1 LNHNV and CDR2 YYDKDF (reference sequence). The CDR3 is made up of 16 amino acids. The DNA of the CDR3 is TGTGCCACCAGCAGAGATAGCCAGCGGGGCTCCTACGAGCAGTACTTC. Translating gives CATSRDSQRGSYEQYF. Combining the CDR3 with reference TRBV15 and TRBJ2-7 gives the whole variable domain DAMVIQNPRYQVTQFGKPVTLSCSQTLNHNVMYWYQQKSSQAPKLLFHYYDKDFNNEADTPDNFQSRRPNTSFCFLDIRSPGLGDTAMYLCATSRDSQRGSYEQYFGPGTRLTVT.

This clone was seen a handful of times. The chain couples TRBV6-1 to TRBJ2-5; TRBD2 matches at 8 bases. V dropped 3 bases and J dropped 5; count of bases not matched to a gene: 5. Germline V CDR1 and CDR2: MNHNS, SASEGT. CDR3 length: 14 residues. The DNA for the CDR3 is TGTGCCAGCAGTGATGGAGCGGGAGTGGAGACCCAGTACTTC. Protein product: CASSDGAGVETQYF.

This sequence joins TRBV9 and TRBJ2-7, with TRBD2 matching 9 bases. Germline V gene data show CDR1 as SGDLS and CDR2 as YYNGEE. V trimming: 0 bases; J trimming: 7 bases; junction bases outside the gene matches: 5. The length of the CDR3 is 14 residues. The CDR3 loop reads CASSVAGGRGEQYF. CDR3 DNA: TGTGCCAGCAGCGTAGCAGGCGGGAGGGGGGAGCAGTACTTC.

This clone was observed a few times. This chain uses TRBV19 with TRBJ1-6; TRBD1 matches 7 bases. The CDR3 is made up of 15 amino acids. J lost 9 bases, V lost 6 bases, and 11 bases had no gene match. Germline values: CDR1 LNHDA, CDR2 SQIVND (reference sequence). The CDR3 DNA follows: TGTGCCAGTAGGAGAGACAGGGTTAATGGTTCACCCCTCCACTTT. Encoded protein: CASRRDRVNGSPLHF.

The chain links TRBV9 to TRBJ1-1; D gene uncertain. Deletions cut 1 base from V and 6 bases from J, with 10 bases between. This CDR3 has 13 amino acids. Germline V gives CDR1 SGDLS, CDR2 YYNGEE. CDR3 protein: CASSVSGSAEAFF. The DNA of the CDR3 is TGTGCCAGCAGCGTATCGGGGTCCGCTGAAGCTTTCTTT.

CDR3 nucleotides: TGTGCCAGCAGTGGGTCTAGGACAGGGGAATCGGAGACCCAGTACTTC. It specifies CASSGSRTGESETQYF. V and J are TRBV2 and TRBJ2-5, with TRBD1 identical over 9 bases. The ends lost 4 bases at V and 5 bases at J; junction bases unmatched: 11. The germline V gene encodes CDR1 SNHLY and CDR2 FYNNEI. The CDR3 sequence is 16 residues long.

This clone appeared a few times. The rearrangement uses TRBV12-5 and TRBJ1-4; 7 bases are a match to TRBD1. V shed 0 bases, J shed 3 bases, and the junction held 10 bases outside the gene matches. Germline assignment: CDR1 LGHNT and CDR2 FRNRAP. This CDR3 has 18 residues. CDR3 DNA: TGTGCTAGTGGTTTGGTTCTCCTGGGGCAGGGGGCTAATGAAAAACTGTTTTTT. Residues: CASGLVLLGQGANEKLFF.

This clone showed up just a few times. The J gene is TRBJ2-5, the V gene TRBV6-1; a weak D match, TRBD2 (6 bases). The CDR3 covers 12 residues. Germline lookup yields CDR1 MNHNS and CDR2 SASEGT. CDR3 DNA: TGTGTTACGGAGGGAGTCGGCGAGACCCAGTACTTC. Its translation is CVTEGVGETQYF.

This clone was seen more than once but under ten times. The chain uses TRBV5-1 and TRBJ2-7; possibly TRBD2 for D (6 bases). Trimming removed 2 bases at V and 5 bases at J, with 14 bases between. Looked up from germline, CDR1 is SGHRS and CDR2 is YFSETQ. This CDR3 is built from 14 residues. The CDR3 region is CASSFGTPGDEQYF. The CDR3 coding sequence is TGCGCCAGCAGCTTCGGGACTCCTGGGGACGAGCAGTACTTC.

This sequence joins TRBV28 and TRBJ2-2; 7 nucleotides match TRBD1. The CDR3 consists of 15 residues. The V segment lost 6 bases and the J segment 3 bases; nucleotides outside the gene matches: 7. Germline CDR1 reads MDHEN; CDR2 reads SYDVKM. The CDR3 DNA is TGTGCCAGCAGACATTGGACAGGAGACACCGGGGAGCTGTTTTTT. It translates to CASRHWTGDTGELFF.

The CDR3 here is CASSVRDRQEQYF. The CDR3, as DNA: TGTGCCAGCAGTGTCCGGGACAGACAGGAGCAGTACTTC. The chain carries TRBV28 and TRBJ2-7, with TRBD1 matching over 7 bases. V lost 5 bases and J lost 7; bases outside the gene matches: 8. The germline V gene has CDR1 MDHEN and CDR2 SYDVKM. The CDR3 totals 13 residues.

The rearrangement joins TRBV29-1 to TRBJ2-3; D unresolved. Germline CDR1 reads SQVTM; CDR2 reads ANQGSEA. V lost 3 bases to trimming and J lost 1 base, with 5 bases between them. CDR3 length: 12 amino acids. The CDR3 DNA reads as TGCAGCGTTGATCCGGGCACAGATACGCAGTATTTT. It specifies CSVDPGTDTQYF.

This clone occurred a few times. J is TRBJ2-3 and V is TRBV19, with TRBD1 matching over 9 bases. This CDR3 contains 16 residues. The V and J ends lost 4 bases and 2 bases, in that order; junction bases with no gene match: 7. Germline CDR1 and CDR2: LNHDA and SQIVND (reference sequence). The CDR3 region has the DNA TGTGCCAGTAGTACTCCGGGACAGGGAAACACAGATACGCAGTATTTT. Its translation: CASSTPGQGNTDTQYF.

This clone was seen more than once but under ten times. The chain combines TRBV5-1 with TRBJ2-7; possible D gene TRBD1, 6 bases. This CDR3 has 14 residues. With 4 bases removed from V and 6 bases from J, the gap between germline ends came to 17 bases. CDR1 is SGHRS and CDR2 is YFSETQ in the germline V gene. CDR3 sequence (DNA): TGCGCCAGCAGCCCCATGGGGACATCCATCGAGCAGTACTTC. This gives the protein CASSPMGTSIEQYF.

The chain is built from TRBV18 and TRBJ1-4; D is unresolved. Germline values: CDR1 KGHSH, CDR2 LQKENI. The CDR3 loop spans 14 amino acids. V lost 1 base to trimming and J lost 0 bases, with 3 bases between them. The CDR3 DNA is TGTGCCAGCTCACCACTCGCAACTAATGAAAAACTGTTTTTT. It specifies CASSPLATNEKLFF.

The chain recombines TRBV4-2 with TRBJ1-4; 10 nucleotides line up with TRBD1. This CDR3 spans 15 amino acids. V lost 0 bases and J lost 6; bases outside the gene matches: 1. The germline CDR1 and CDR2 sequences are LGHNA and YNFKEQ. The chain's CDR3 is CASSQDGTGDEKLFF. CDR3 in DNA: TGTGCCAGCAGCCAAGATGGGACAGGGGATGAAAAACTGTTTTTT.

The chain is built from TRBV19 and TRBJ1-2; D gene uncertain. Germline CDR1 is LNHDA and CDR2 is SQIVND (reference sequence). CDR3 length: 14 amino acids. V lost 5 bases to trimming and J lost 2 bases, with 12 bases between them. CDR3 DNA: TGTGCCAGTAGTCCGGATACGGGAAACTATGGCTACACCTTC. This codes for CASSPDTGNYGYTF.

As to this clone: This sample also contains other DNA sequences that code for the same CDR3. The rearrangement links TRBV10-3 to TRBJ2-2; 7 bases agree with TRBD1. The CDR3 length is 14 residues. The germline V gene has CDR1 ENHRY and CDR2 SYGVKD. The junction had 4 bases not matched to a gene; V was cut back by 6 bases and J by 3 bases. CDR3 nucleotide sequence: TGTGCCATCAGCGGGGACAGAGACACCGGGGAGCTGTTTTTT. Protein sequence: CAISGDRDTGELFF.

In its sample, this clone was seen a few times. The gene calls are TRBV29-1 and TRBJ2-1, with 7 nucleotides matching TRBD2. Losses at the gene ends were 8 bases for V and 7 bases for J; bases not matched to a gene: 11. This CDR3 contains 13 residues. CDR1 is SQVTM, CDR2 ANQGSEA, per germline. The CDR3 here is CSFRGRGRNEQFF. As DNA, the CDR3 is TGCAGCTTTAGAGGGAGGGGTAGGAATGAGCAGTTCTTC.

The chain is built from TRBV7-9 and TRBJ2-3, with D perhaps matching TRBD2 (6 bases). Trimming left V 5 bases short and J 4 bases short, with 16 bases between. CDR1 is SEHNR, CDR2 FQNEAQ, per germline (reference sequence). There are 15 residues in the CDR3. CDR3 sequence: CASSISGSGADTQYF. The CDR3 DNA reads as TGTGCCAGCAGCATTAGCGGCTCGGGCGCAGATACGCAGTATTTT.